This T cell receptor beta chain was recorded in a study of liver allograft versus peripheral blood T cells. Overall study: T cell receptor repertoires in transplanted livers were compared with those in recipients' peripheral blood.

The CDR3 covers 14 residues. V lost 6 bases to trimming and J lost 6 bases, with 17 bases between them. Germline loops: CDR1 ENHRY, CDR2 SYGVKD. Using its own MiXCR run on the reads, TCRdb lists one record per CDR3 protein. The sample lists some 12,000 distinct CDR3 sequences; less than 30% were seen once. This clonotype rates as large. The V and J genes are TRBV10-3 and TRBJ1-2; weak D call: TRBD1 (5 bases). The origin of this receptor is a human patient who had a liver transplant. Some T cells may be the graft donor's. CDR3 region: CAIRNFGGWDGYTF. In nucleotides, the CDR3 is TGTGCCATCAGAAATTTTGGGGGTTGGGATGGCTACACCTTC.